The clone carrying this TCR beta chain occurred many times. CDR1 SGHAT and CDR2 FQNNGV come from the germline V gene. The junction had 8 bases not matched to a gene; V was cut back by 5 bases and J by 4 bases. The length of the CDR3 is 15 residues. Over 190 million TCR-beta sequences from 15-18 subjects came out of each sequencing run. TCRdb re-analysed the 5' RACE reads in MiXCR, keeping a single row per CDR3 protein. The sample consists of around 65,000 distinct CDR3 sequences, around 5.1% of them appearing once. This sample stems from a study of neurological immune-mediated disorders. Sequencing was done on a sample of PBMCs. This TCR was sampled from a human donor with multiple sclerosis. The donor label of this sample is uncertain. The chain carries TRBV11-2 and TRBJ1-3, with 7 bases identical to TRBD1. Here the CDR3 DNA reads TGTGCCAGCAGCACCCGACAGGGTCGGGGAAACACCATATATTTT. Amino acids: CASSTRQGRGNTIYF.